The next 31 T cell receptor beta chains were all read from a single sample in a study of blood T cell repertoires in COVID-19. Produced via immunoSEQ multiplex PCR; TCRdb's table is partial and in-frame only. The sample holds some 180,000 clones, approximately 85% seen once. The sequencing input was PBMCs or T cells enriched from blood (not recorded which). All receptors come from a man aged 40-55 years who had recovered from COVID-19.

The chain uses TRBV10-3 and TRBJ2-7; 12 nucleotides align to TRBD2. Germline values: CDR1 ENHRY, CDR2 SYGVKD. With 0 bases clipped from V and 6 bases from J, the junction kept 3 bases outside the gene matches. The CDR3 runs to 15 residues. The CDR3: CAISESRLAGAEQYF. CDR3 coding DNA: TGTGCCATCAGTGAGTCCCGACTAGCGGGGGCCGAGCAGTACTTC.

The rearrangement uses TRBV6-5 and TRBJ1-6; 10 bases align to TRBD1. CDR1 and CDR2 from the germline V gene are MNHEY and SVGAGI. Trimming at V came to 9 bases and at J to 5 bases, leaving 7 bases not matched to a gene. This CDR3 region has 15 residues. The CDR3 loop reads CASRPGQGNNSPLHF. The CDR3 DNA reads TGTGCCAGTAGACCGGGACAGGGGAATAATTCACCCCTCCACTTT.

The V call is TRBV7-2, the J call TRBJ1-2, with 8 nucleotides matching TRBD1. The CDR3 consists of 15 residues. Trimming cost V 1 base and J 4 bases; bases outside gene matches: 5. Germline loops: CDR1 SGHTA, CDR2 FQGNSA. CDR3 sequence (DNA): TGTGCCAGCAGCTTAGGAGACAGGGGCCCCTATGGCTACACCTTC. It specifies CASSLGDRGPYGYTF.

This chain connects TRBV29-1 to TRBJ1-2, with 12 positions matching TRBD1. The V gene's germline CDR1 is SQVTM and CDR2 ANQGSEA. There are 13 residues in the CDR3. The J segment lost 3 bases and the V segment lost 6 bases, leaving 2 bases of the junction unmatched. CDR3 nucleotide sequence: TGCAGCGTGGGACAGGGGGCTGACTATGGCTACACCTTC. Translating gives CSVGQGADYGYTF.

The rearrangement joins TRBV12-3 or TRBV12-4 to TRBJ1-1, with D possibly TRBD1 on 5 matching bases. The V and J ends lost 5 bases and 4 bases respectively, with 11 bases between them. CDR3 length: 13 residues. This CDR3 is CASSPDRTTEAFF. CDR3 sequence (DNA): TGTGCCAGCAGTCCAGACAGAACCACTGAAGCTTTCTTT.

The chain is built from TRBV29-1 and TRBJ2-1, with 9 bases fitting TRBD1. CDR1 SQVTM and CDR2 ANQGSEA come from the germline V gene. The CDR3 covers 14 residues. Trimming at V came to 4 bases and at J to 7 bases, leaving 8 bases not matched to a gene. CDR3 DNA sequence: TGCAGCGTTGGGGGGGGACAGGGTGGTAATGAGCAGTTCTTC. Residues: CSVGGGQGGNEQFF.

This clone was counted a few times. The gene calls are TRBV3-1 (or the pseudogene TRBV3-2) and TRBJ1-2, with 10 bases aligning to TRBD1. The CDR3 length is 15 residues. The V gene's germline CDR1 is LGHDT and CDR2 YNNKEL (reference sequence). V was pared by 1 base and J by 8 bases, with 7 bases of the junction left unmatched. CDR3 coding DNA: TGTGCCAGCAGCCAAGCGACAGGGGGCGCGCGGGGCTACACCTTC. Translating gives CASSQATGGARGYTF.

This clone has just one count. This chain joins TRBV10-1 and TRBJ2-1; D is undetermined. Trimming cost V 2 bases and J 3 bases, with 5 bases left between them. There are 13 residues in the CDR3. The germline V gene encodes CDR1 WNHNN and CDR2 SYGVQD (reference sequence). The chain's CDR3 is CASSEGLYNEQFF. The CDR3 region has the DNA TGCGCCAGCAGTGAGGGGCTCTACAATGAGCAGTTCTTC.

This clone was observed many times. V usage is TRBV19 and J usage is TRBJ2-3; 7 bases are shared with TRBD2. V was pared by 4 bases and J by 3 bases, with 4 bases of the junction left unmatched. The CDR3 contains 14 residues. From germline, CDR1 is LNHDA and CDR2 SQIVND (reference sequence). CDR3 in DNA: TGTGCCAGTAGTAGTCCTAGCGGAACAGATACGCAGTATTTT. It is translated as CASSSPSGTDTQYF. Supplemented by reference TRBV19 and TRBJ2-3, the full variable domain reads DGGITQSPKYLFRKEGQNVTLSCEQNLNHDAMYWYRQDPGQGLRLIYYSQIVNDFQKGDIAEGYSVSREKKESFPLTVTSAQKNPTAFYLCASSSPSGTDTQYFGPGTRLTVL.

The CDR3 coding sequence is TGCGCCAGCAGCGCCGGGACAGGATGGGAAGCTTTCTTT. Protein: CASSAGTGWEAFF. This chain uses TRBV5-1 with TRBJ1-1; 8 bases are shared with TRBD1. This CDR3 contains 13 residues. V lost 4 bases to trimming and J lost 8 bases; unmatched junction nucleotides: 7. Germline V gives CDR1 SGHRS, CDR2 YFSETQ.

The rearrangement joins TRBV28 to TRBJ1-1, with 7 bases fitting TRBD1. The V and J ends lost 2 bases and 3 bases, in that order; junction bases with no gene match: 6. The germline CDR1 and CDR2 sequences are MDHEN and SYDVKM. The CDR3 contains 15 residues. Written as DNA, the CDR3 is TGTGCCAGCAGTTTAGGAGGGGGCAGGGACACTGAAGCTTTCTTT. This gives the protein CASSLGGGRDTEAFF.

The gene calls are TRBV20-1 and TRBJ1-6; the D gene is possibly TRBD1 (5 bases). The CDR3 contains 15 residues. V gave up 3 bases and J gave up 0 bases, with 9 bases separating them. Germline CDR1 reads DFQATT; CDR2 reads SNEGSKA (reference sequence). The CDR3 bases are TGCAGTGCTAGTAGGGGCAGCTCCTATAATTCACCCCTCCACTTT. Encoded protein: CSASRGSSYNSPLHF.

The chain recombines TRBV6-5 with TRBJ1-2; TRBD1 aligns across 9 bases. This CDR3 region has 14 residues. V lost 5 bases to trimming and J lost 8 bases; unmatched junction nucleotides: 9. Germline V gene lookup returns CDR1 MNHEY and CDR2 SVGAGI. In nucleotides, the CDR3 is TGTGCCAGCAGTCGGGACAGGGATGTGGAAGGCTACACCTTC. This encodes CASSRDRDVEGYTF.

This clone was counted a few times. The V call is TRBV27, the J call TRBJ2-7; perhaps TRBD2 as D (5 bases). CDR1 and CDR2 from the germline V gene are MNHEY and SMNVEV (reference sequence). This CDR3 is built from 12 residues. V was cut by 5 bases and J by 9 bases, with 14 bases left in between. For the CDR3, the DNA is TGTGCCAGCAGTAACCGAGGGAACATGCAGTACTTC. It is translated as CASSNRGNMQYF.

This clone was detected only a few times. This chain connects TRBV5-1 to TRBJ2-7; 8 nucleotides line up with TRBD1. J was trimmed by 7 bases and V by 4 bases; bases with no gene match: 13. This CDR3 spans 15 amino acids. Germline assignment: CDR1 SGHRS and CDR2 YFSETQ. CDR3 coding DNA: TGCGCCAGCAGCAGGACAGGGACGGGGGAGTGGGAGCAGTACTTC. It is translated as CASSRTGTGEWEQYF.

This clone has just a few counts. The genes are TRBV5-4 and TRBJ2-4, with 8 bases matching TRBD1. V gave up 1 base and J gave up 8 bases; unmatched junction bases: 11. CDR3 length equals 16 residues. Germline V CDR1 and CDR2: SGHNT, YYREEE (reference sequence). The CDR3 bases are TGTGCCAGCAGCTTGCGTGCAGGGGGCGGTTATGACATTCAGTACTTC. Amino acids: CASSLRAGGGYDIQYF.

This sequence joins TRBV4-1 and TRBJ2-7; TRBD1 agrees at 8 bases. The trim removed 3 bases at V and 2 bases at J, leaving 6 bases unmatched. This CDR3 contains 15 residues. Germline CDR1 reads MGHRA; CDR2 reads YSYEKL. CDR3 coding DNA: TGCGCCAGCAGCCAGGGGACAGGTGTCACCTACGAGCAGTACTTC. Translation gives CASSQGTGVTYEQYF.

This chain uses TRBV28 with TRBJ1-1; D is unresolved. CDR1 is MDHEN and CDR2 is SYDVKM in the germline V gene. This CDR3 comprises 10 residues. V lost 8 bases and J 3 bases, leaving 4 bases between the germline ends. In DNA, the CDR3 is TGTGCCAGCGCGGACACTGAAGCTTTCTTT. As protein: CASADTEAFF.

The gene calls are TRBV18 and TRBJ2-6, with D uncertain. CDR3 length equals 15 residues. With 5 bases removed from V and 4 bases from J, the gap between germline ends came to 12 bases. Germline V gene data show CDR1 as KGHSH and CDR2 as LQKENI. CDR3 amino acids: CASSSRSYGANVLTF. In nucleotides, the CDR3 is TGTGCCAGCTCATCCCGCTCCTACGGGGCCAACGTCCTGACTTTC.

The CDR3 DNA reads TGTGCCAGCAGCCCCCGAGGGGGGGGTCGATCAGATACGCAGTATTTT. It specifies CASSPRGGGRSDTQYF. The chain couples TRBV6-6 to TRBJ2-3; perhaps TRBD2 as D (7 bases). Germline values: CDR1 MNHNY, CDR2 SVGAGI (reference sequence). CDR3 length equals 16 residues. Between the trimmed V and J ends, which lost 6 bases and 4 bases, there was a span of 20 bases.

This clone has only a few counts. The rearrangement uses TRBV28 and TRBJ1-5; 12 positions agree with TRBD1. Germline CDR1 reads MDHEN; CDR2 reads SYDVKM. The CDR3 has 14 residues. The junction had 6 bases not matched to a gene; V was cut back by 6 bases and J by 9 bases. The CDR3 coding sequence is TGTGCCAGCAGCGGGACAGGGGGCGAGCTGCCCCAGCATTTT. The encoded protein is CASSGTGGELPQHF.

V usage is TRBV11-2 and J usage is TRBJ2-3, with D perhaps TRBD2 (5 bases). Germline V gene sequence: CDR1 SGHAT, CDR2 FQNNGV. The V end was cut by 5 bases, the J end by 6 bases, with 12 bases between. The CDR3 extends over 13 amino acids. The CDR3 sequence: CASSLLGPDTQYF. CDR3 bases: TGTGCCAGCAGCCTACTAGGCCCCGATACGCAGTATTTT.

This sequence joins TRBV2 and TRBJ2-7; 8 bases line up with TRBD2. The CDR3 runs 13 residues. The germline gives CDR1 SNHLY, CDR2 FYNNEI. J gave up 5 bases and V 7 bases, and 7 bases lay outside the gene matches. In nucleotides, the CDR3 is TGTGCCAGCATCCAGCGGGAGAATGACGAGCAGTACTTC. Encoded protein: CASIQRENDEQYF.

Points on this clone: The sample carries other DNA sequences with the same CDR3. The chain carries TRBV18 and TRBJ1-5, with 7 bases lining up with TRBD1. Germline values: CDR1 KGHSH, CDR2 LQKENI. The CDR3 is 13 residues long. V was clipped by 3 bases and J by 4 bases; unmatched bases: 0. The CDR3 here is CASSPDRNQPQHF. In DNA, the CDR3 is TGTGCCAGCTCACCGGACAGGAATCAGCCCCAGCATTTT.

This chain links TRBV7-6 with TRBJ2-7; weak D call: TRBD2 (5 bases). The CDR3 contains 13 residues. Trimming cost V 4 bases and J 5 bases, with 12 bases left between them. Germline CDR1 is SGHVS and CDR2 is FNYEAQ. The CDR3 region has the DNA TGTGCCAGCAGCTCGTTGGGAGTCGACGAGCAGTACTTC. Translation: CASSSLGVDEQYF.

This chain links TRBV7-3 with TRBJ1-6; possible D gene TRBD1, 6 bases. The CDR3 extends over 14 amino acids. The V gene's germline CDR1 is SGHTA and CDR2 FQGTGA. V lost 2 bases to trimming and J lost 10 bases, with 12 bases between them. Here the CDR3 reads CASSLAGGESPLHF. CDR3 DNA sequence: TGTGCCAGCAGCTTAGCGGGGGGCGAATCACCCCTCCACTTT.

This clone was counted between two and nine times. The chain carries TRBV4-1 and TRBJ1-6; D not resolved. The CDR3 has 15 amino acids. Trimming removed 0 bases at V and 9 bases at J, with 12 bases between. Germline V lookup: CDR1 MGHRA, CDR2 YSYEKL. The CDR3 DNA reads TGCGCCAGCAGCCAAGATTTGGGCAGCAGTTCACCCCTCCACTTT. It yields the protein CASSQDLGSSSPLHF.

The chain couples TRBV15 to TRBJ2-3; 10 nucleotides line up with TRBD2. Germline trimming cut 3 bases from V and 0 bases from J; bases unmatched to any gene: 9. Germline loops: CDR1 LNHNV, CDR2 YYDKDF (reference sequence). CDR3 length equals 18 residues. The CDR3 sequence is CATSRATSGDPSTDTQYF. The CDR3 DNA reads as TGTGCCACCAGCAGGGCTACTAGCGGGGACCCTAGCACAGATACGCAGTATTTT.

A note on this clone: An end of the junction differs from the germline gene, which may be a read error. This chain uses TRBV10-3 with TRBJ2-3; the match to TRBD2 covers 8 bases. The germline V gene encodes CDR1 ENHRY and CDR2 SYGVKD. This CDR3 contains 13 residues. As DNA, the CDR3 is TGTGCCATCAGTGATGGGGTTACAGACGGGGGGGATTTT. Translating gives CAISDGVTDGGDF.

This clone was counted once. This chain links TRBV27 with TRBJ2-2, with TRBD1 matching 8 bases. Germline lookup yields CDR1 MNHEY and CDR2 SMNVEV (reference sequence). There are 15 residues in the CDR3. The ends lost 3 bases at V and 4 bases at J; junction bases unmatched: 4. This CDR3 is CASSFTGTGTGELFF. The CDR3 nucleotides read TGTGCCAGCAGTTTCACCGGGACAGGCACCGGGGAGCTGTTTTTT.

The chain uses TRBV12-5 and TRBJ2-5; no firm D call. There are 13 residues in the CDR3. With 1 base removed from V and 3 bases from J, the gap between germline ends came to 6 bases. CDR1 is LGHNT, CDR2 FRNRAP, per germline. The CDR3 DNA reads as TGTGCTAGTGGTTTGGGACACAAAGAGACCCAGTACTTC. Protein: CASGLGHKETQYF.